This T cell receptor (beta chain) was observed in a study of blood T cell repertoires in COVID-19. Study at large: PBMCs, B-cell-depleted T cells, or T cells were the source of the cDNA or gDNA that made up the material.

Deletions cut 3 bases from V and 1 base from J, with 4 bases between. CDR1 and CDR2 from the germline V gene are LGHDT and YNNKEL (reference sequence). CDR3 length: 13 residues. Methods used by the authors: Estimation of nucleated cell counts was performed using reference gene primer amplification. Assay used: immunoSEQ multiplex PCR; TCRdb lists only in-frame clones, some missing. That table furnishes V, J and clone size, whereas the DNA furnished D and trimming. The sample shows 190,000 or so clones, around 79% of them seen only once. The clonotype was recovered from a man in his forties or fifties who had recovered from COVID-19. V gene TRBV3-1 (or the pseudogene TRBV3-2) combines with J gene TRBJ1-3; D gene uncertain. The material sequenced was peripheral blood. CDR3 loop: CASSHLSGNTIYF. CDR3 bases: TGTGCCAGCAGCCATCTATCTGGAAACACCATATATTTT.